These 30 T cell receptor beta chains share one sample of origin, sequenced in a study of control samples from healthy donors and cancer patients. Clones were read by immunoSEQ multiplex PCR, and TCRdb kept only the in-frame ones, dropping some. In the table there are tens of thousands of clones, about 88% of which are singletons. Sequenced input: blood. The receptor set was obtained from a woman aged 50 to 60 in good health.

This chain joins TRBV30 and TRBJ1-1; no firm D call. The V end was cut by 5 bases, the J end by 4 bases, with 11 bases between. The CDR3 loop spans 12 amino acids. CDR1 is GTSNPN, CDR2 SVGIG, per germline (reference sequence). Here the CDR3 reads CAWGPISTEAFF. CDR3 in DNA: TGTGCCTGGGGCCCCATAAGCACTGAAGCTTTCTTT.

The V gene is TRBV5-6, the J gene TRBJ2-4; D is ambiguous. This CDR3 contains 14 residues. Germline loops: CDR1 SGHDT, CDR2 YYEEEE. Trimming shortened V by 0 bases and J by 1 base, and 5 bases separated the two germline ends. The DNA for the CDR3 is TGTGCCAGCAGCTTGGAAAACGCCAAAAACATTCAGTACTTC. Protein sequence: CASSLENAKNIQYF.

J is TRBJ2-3 and V is TRBV7-2; 7 bases align to TRBD1. The CDR3 sequence is 16 residues long. Looked up from germline, CDR1 is SGHTA and CDR2 is FQGNSA. With V trimmed by 3 bases and J by 4 bases, 10 bases remained unmatched. CDR3 bases: TGTGCCAGCAGCTTTGAGGGGGCTCTCCCTCCAGATACGCAGTATTTT. The encoded protein is CASSFEGALPPDTQYF.

Remarks on this clone: At one of its ends the junction is not consistent with the germline gene, which may arise from a read error. The rearrangement joins TRBV3-1 (or the pseudogene TRBV3-2) to TRBJ1-2; D gene unclear. Germline V CDR1 and CDR2: LGHDT, YNNKEL (reference sequence). The CDR3 extends over 14 amino acids. CDR3 region: CASSQDRPIYGYTF. The CDR3 DNA follows: TGTGCCAGCAGTCAAGATCGTCCGATCTATGGCTACACCTTC.

This clone was detected only once. This sequence joins TRBV6-6 and TRBJ2-3; 7 bases agree with TRBD2. Germline loops: CDR1 MNHNY, CDR2 SVGAGI (reference sequence). This CDR3 spans 16 amino acids. J lost 3 bases, V lost 6 bases, and 12 bases had no gene match. This CDR3 reads CASSSTKAGRTDTQYF. CDR3 in DNA: TGTGCCAGCAGCTCCACAAAAGCGGGGCGTACAGATACGCAGTATTTT.

V and J are TRBV5-6 and TRBJ2-7; 9 bases align to TRBD2. This CDR3 region has 14 residues. The V gene's germline CDR1 is SGHDT and CDR2 YYEEEE. The V gene end was trimmed by 1 base and the J gene end by 5 bases; junction bases not matched to a gene: 4. CDR3 sequence reads: CASSLFLAGNEQYF. For the CDR3, the DNA is TGTGCCAGCAGCTTGTTTCTAGCGGGGAACGAGCAGTACTTC.

Turning to this clone: The CDR3 carries no conserved terminal phenylalanine or tryptophan, so it likely arises from a read error. It is unclear where the CDR3 begins or ends on the DNA, so no DNA is shown, and the CDR3 is as TCRdb lists it. This rearrangement joins TRBV24-1 to TRBJ2-4. The length of the CDR3 is 13 amino acids, counting both ends. Germline V CDR1 and CDR2: KGHDR, SFDVKD. The CDR3 here is CATSDSDASVRSR.

V gene TRBV2 combines with J gene TRBJ1-2; a weak D match, TRBD1 (6 bases). Trimming left V 6 bases short and J 1 base short, with 12 bases between. Looked up from germline, CDR1 is SNHLY and CDR2 is FYNNEI. The CDR3 spans 14 residues. CDR3 region: CASRGTGSNYGYTF. The CDR3 nucleotides are TGTGCCAGCAGGGGAACAGGGAGTAACTATGGCTACACCTTC.

J is TRBJ1-4 and V is TRBV10-1; maybe TRBD1 (5 bases). From germline, CDR1 is WNHNN and CDR2 SYGVQD (reference sequence). Trimming shortened V by 0 bases and J by 2 bases, and 19 bases separated the two germline ends. The CDR3 loop spans 19 amino acids. In nucleotides, the CDR3 is TGCGCCAGCAGTGAGTCGGGCAGGGTAACCGTCTTGACTAATGAAAAACTGTTTTTT. Amino acids: CASSESGRVTVLTNEKLFF.

The rearrangement links TRBV5-1 to TRBJ1-1; TRBD1 agrees at 7 bases. This CDR3 has 13 amino acids. Trimming at V came to 8 bases and at J to 1 base, leaving 5 bases not matched to a gene. CDR1 is SGHRS, CDR2 YFSETQ, per germline. The CDR3 spells CASRRQGNTEAFF. The CDR3 region has the DNA TGCGCCAGTCGAAGACAGGGGAACACTGAAGCTTTCTTT. Filled out from reference TRBV5-1 and TRBJ1-1, the complete variable domain reads KAGVTQTPRYLIKTRGQQVTLSCSPISGHRSVSWYQQTPGQGLQFLFEYFSETQRNKGNFPGRFSGRQFSNSRSEMNVSTLELGDSALYLCASRRQGNTEAFFGQGTRLTVV.

This chain links TRBV29-1 with TRBJ1-2; TRBD1 aligns across 9 bases. The CDR3 is made up of 14 amino acids. From germline, CDR1 is SQVTM and CDR2 ANQGSEA. The V segment lost 5 bases and the J segment 5 bases; nucleotides outside the gene matches: 9. For the CDR3, the DNA is TGCAGCGTTACTATGTCCGGGACAGGGTATGGCTACACCTTC. It codes for CSVTMSGTGYGYTF.

This chain links TRBV2 with TRBJ1-4; D remains unclear. V was trimmed by 4 bases and J by 7 bases, leaving 1 base between them. CDR1 and CDR2 from the germline V gene are SNHLY and FYNNEI. This CDR3 has 10 residues. This CDR3 is CASSAEKLFF. The DNA for the CDR3 is TGTGCCAGCAGTGCTGAAAAACTGTTTTTT.

This chain joins TRBV19 and TRBJ2-3; 8 nucleotides agree with TRBD2. V was pared by 0 bases and J by 2 bases, with 4 bases of the junction left unmatched. CDR1 is LNHDA and CDR2 is SQIVND in the germline V gene (reference sequence). The CDR3 is 16 residues long. For the CDR3, the DNA is TGTGCCAGTAGTATAGAGAGCGGGGGCTTCACAGATACGCAGTATTTT. Its protein is CASSIESGGFTDTQYF.

This rearrangement joins TRBV10-3 to TRBJ1-6; tentative D call: TRBD1 (5 bases). The CDR3 length is 13 residues. Per the germline V gene, CDR1 is ENHRY and CDR2 is SYGVKD. V was cut by 11 bases and J by 8 bases, with 16 bases left in between. The CDR3, as DNA: TGTGCCTCTGGACATGGAGAAGATTCACCCCTCCACTTT. It translates to CASGHGEDSPLHF.

This sequence joins TRBV5-1 and TRBJ1-1; weak D call: TRBD1 (5 bases). The CDR3 runs to 15 residues. Trimming left V 4 bases short and J 0 bases short, with 13 bases between. CDR1 and CDR2 (germline): SGHRS, YFSETQ. CDR3 in amino acids: CASSGDGQMNTEAFF. In DNA, the CDR3 is TGCGCCAGCAGCGGGGACGGCCAAATGAACACTGAAGCTTTCTTT.

The chain has TRBV10-3 and TRBJ1-6, with 9 nucleotides matching TRBD1. Germline values: CDR1 ENHRY, CDR2 SYGVKD. V shed 6 bases and J 7 bases; nucleotides not matched to a gene: 1. This CDR3 has 13 residues. CDR3 sequence reads: CAIRGQGNSPLHF. The CDR3, as DNA: TGTGCCATCAGGGGACAGGGAAATTCACCCCTCCACTTT.

The chain has TRBV9 and TRBJ1-4, with TRBD1 matching over 10 bases. This CDR3 has 16 amino acids. Trimming removed 2 bases from V and 5 bases from J; junction bases left unmatched: 6. Germline CDR1 and CDR2: SGDLS and YYNGEE. CDR3 loop: CASSVHPGQGNEKLFF. CDR3 nucleotides: TGTGCCAGCAGCGTTCACCCGGGACAGGGGAATGAAAAACTGTTTTTT.

The V and J genes are TRBV19 and TRBJ2-3; 9 bases are a match to TRBD1. V lost 5 bases and J lost 2; bases outside the gene matches: 5. The CDR3 sequence is 15 residues long. Germline lookup yields CDR1 LNHDA and CDR2 SQIVND (reference sequence). The CDR3 region is CASSWTGVYTDTQYF. The CDR3 DNA reads TGTGCCAGTAGTTGGACAGGGGTCTACACAGATACGCAGTATTTT.

The V and J genes are TRBV18 and TRBJ2-1; D is uncertain. V was trimmed by 3 bases and J by 7 bases, leaving 13 bases between them. Germline V lookup: CDR1 KGHSH, CDR2 LQKENI. The CDR3 is made up of 14 amino acids. The CDR3 DNA reads as TGTGCCAGCTCACCGCCCGGGCCCTGGAATGAGCAGTTCTTC. This codes for CASSPPGPWNEQFF.

V usage is TRBV19 and J usage is TRBJ2-7; a possible D gene is TRBD2 (5 bases). Between the trimmed V and J ends, which lost 7 bases and 2 bases, there was a span of 15 bases. The CDR3 has 14 amino acids. Germline loops: CDR1 LNHDA, CDR2 SQIVND (reference sequence). The CDR3 nucleotides are TGTGCCAGTAACGAGGGCTCATGGACCTACGAGCAGTACTTC. Translating gives CASNEGSWTYEQYF.

The V call is TRBV5-1, the J call TRBJ1-1; D not certain. Trimming removed 4 bases at V and 5 bases at J, with 9 bases between. From germline, CDR1 is SGHRS and CDR2 YFSETQ. The CDR3 totals 12 residues. The CDR3 nucleotides are TGCGCCAGCAGCCGACCAGGAACTGAAGCTTTCTTT. Protein product: CASSRPGTEAFF.

This chain connects TRBV7-2 to TRBJ2-2; the match to TRBD1 covers 7 bases. Losses at the gene ends were 5 bases for V and 3 bases for J; bases not matched to a gene: 15. Looked up from germline, CDR1 is SGHTA and CDR2 is FQGNSA. CDR3 size: 18 residues. Here the CDR3 reads CASSPHRFRTGYTGELFF. Here the CDR3 DNA reads TGTGCCAGCAGCCCTCATAGATTCCGGACAGGCTACACCGGGGAGCTGTTTTTT.

J is TRBJ2-2 and V is TRBV5-5, with D hard to call. Germline V gene lookup returns CDR1 SGHKS and CDR2 YYEKEE (reference sequence). V lost 4 bases to trimming and J lost 4 bases, with 5 bases between them. The CDR3 covers 12 residues. The CDR3 DNA is TGTGCCAGCAGCCTTACCACCGGGGAGCTGTTTTTT. Protein product: CASSLTTGELFF.

The V gene is TRBV6-5, the J gene TRBJ1-6; D gene ambiguous. This CDR3 is 15 amino acids long. Trimming took 6 bases from V and 9 from J, leaving 18 bases between them. The V gene's germline CDR1 is MNHEY and CDR2 SVGAGI. CDR3 residues: CASSKGLGEGSPLHF. In DNA form, the CDR3 reads TGTGCCAGCAGCAAGGGCCTCGGGGAAGGTTCACCCCTCCACTTT.

This chain links TRBV6-6 with TRBJ1-2; TRBD1 matches at 7 bases. The length of the CDR3 is 14 residues. Germline CDR1 reads MNHNY; CDR2 reads SVGAGI (reference sequence). V trimming: 4 bases; J trimming: 4 bases; junction bases outside the gene matches: 6. CDR3 loop: CASSWGQSPYGYTF. CDR3 nucleotides: TGTGCCAGCAGTTGGGGACAGTCCCCCTATGGCTACACCTTC.

The chain joins TRBV30 to TRBJ1-5; 8 nucleotides align to TRBD1. CDR1 is GTSNPN, CDR2 SVGIG, per germline (reference sequence). The CDR3 covers 16 residues. V shed 3 bases and J 4 bases; nucleotides not matched to a gene: 11. CDR3 DNA sequence: TGTGCCTGGAGCTACAGCACTGACAGGGGTAATCAGCCCCAGCATTTT. This gives the protein CAWSYSTDRGNQPQHF.

This chain links TRBV5-1 with TRBJ1-2; D unclear. The ends were cut back, 1 base at V and 7 bases at J, with 14 bases in the middle. The CDR3 spans 14 residues. Germline lookup yields CDR1 SGHRS and CDR2 YFSETQ. The CDR3 region is CASSLLGDSVGYTF. CDR3 DNA: TGCGCCAGCAGCTTGCTGGGTGATTCGGTTGGCTACACCTTC.

The V call is TRBV7-2, the J call TRBJ2-2; D gene ambiguous. Trimming shortened V by 3 bases and J by 0 bases, and 8 bases separated the two germline ends. This CDR3 is 15 amino acids long. The germline V gene has CDR1 SGHTA and CDR2 FQGNSA. The chain's CDR3 is CASSFQFANTGELFF. CDR3 coding DNA: TGTGCCAGCAGCTTTCAGTTCGCGAACACCGGGGAGCTGTTTTTT. The entire variable domain, with the rest obtained from reference TRBV7-2 and TRBJ2-2, is as follows: GAGVSQSPSNKVTEKGKDVELRCDPISGHTALYWYRQSLGQGLEFLIYFQGNSAPDKSGLPSDRFSAERTGGSVSTLTIQRTQQEDSAVYLCASSFQFANTGELFFGEGSRLTVL.

The chain couples TRBV6-5 to TRBJ2-2, with 8 bases matching TRBD1. CDR1 and CDR2 from the germline V gene are MNHEY and SVGAGI. J lost 2 bases, V lost 4 bases, and 3 bases had no gene match. The length of the CDR3 is 15 residues. CDR3 in DNA: TGTGCCAGCAGTTTCGACAGGGGCAACACCGGGGAGCTGTTTTTT. Its translation is CASSFDRGNTGELFF.

V usage is TRBV5-1 and J usage is TRBJ2-3; D might be TRBD1 or TRBD2, each matching 5 bases. V lost 0 bases to trimming and J lost 2 bases, with 10 bases between them. The CDR3 consists of 15 residues. Germline V gene lookup returns CDR1 SGHRS and CDR2 YFSETQ. This chain's CDR3 is CASSLVGDLTDTQYF. As DNA, the CDR3 is TGCGCCAGCAGCTTGGTAGGGGACCTCACAGATACGCAGTATTTT.